This record looks at one T cell receptor beta chain sequence and its context. This receptor's antigen is unknown. Base quality data are lacking; no much larger clone is found one base away. The collaborating institutions used their own protocols to collect whole blood in K2EDTA tubes. Collaborator samples were shipped for TCRbeta analysis as frozen whole blood, isolated PBMCs, or DNA extracted from either sample type. Including cysteine and phenylalanine, the CDR3 has 12 amino acids. Only the CDR3 region is kept as DNA, spanning 36 bases read in frame from base 1. Relative to germline, V is missing 7 bases and J is missing 5 bases, with 5 bases of the junction outside any gene match. CDR1 and CDR2, looked up from the germline V gene, are SNHLY and FYNNEI. TCRbeta CDR3 regions were amplified from genomic DNA using the immunoSEQ Assay, a bias-controlled multiplex PCR. From the authors' description of their analysis: Within the assay, amplification of reference gene primers was used to estimate how many nucleated cells each sample contained. To quantify the absolute abundance of each unique TCRbeta CDR3 rearrangement, sequence reads were collapsed and filtered. For each sample, productive Simpson clonality was calculated as the square root of Simpson's diversity index across productive rearrangements. Not all clones reach the TCRdb copy of this immuneACCESS table, which keeps in-frame sequences only. Checked studies attribute under half of the gap to unresolved V genes and leave the rest unexplained. V and J calls and clone size are copied from that table; D and trimming were computed from the DNA. The sample data list 100,000 to 150,000 clones, and 88% of these were observed just once. The top ten clones comprise over 1.5% of the sample.

The data were obtained in a study of blood T cell repertoires in COVID-19 (dated by TCRdb to the early 2020s). Broadly, across the study: Samples covering the acute and convalescent phases of COVID-19 were provided by collaborators in the United States, Italy and Spain. The sample metadata nearly always contained a de-identified subject ID, COVID-19 status, age in years and sex. The dataset comprised deeply sampled blood TCRbeta repertoires from subjects exposed to, actively infected with, or recovered from COVID-19. The prospective study material was composed of cDNA or gDNA derived from T cells, B-cell-depleted T cells, or PBMCs. Where available, HLA class I and class II types were obtained from metadata supplied by the sample provider rather than from assay-based typing. The samples were drawn from two sources: the first 160 participants of the ongoing ImmuneRACE study, and 1,000 to 1,500 subjects contributed by 6 global collaborators. The repertoires were released in a freely available public database intended as a resource for research on the immune response to SARS-CoV-2. Findings and caveats that apply to the study as a whole: The amount of clinical and demographic metadata varied by source and participant and was provided uncurated.

This sequence originates from a human donor in a cohort sampled during active COVID-19. The sample comprised peripheral blood. This chain joins TRBV2 to TRBJ2-7, with TRBD2 identical over 7 junction bases. The DNA sequence is as follows: TGTGCCAGCAATGGGGGGGTTCACGAGCAGTACTTC. This sequence encodes CASNGGVHEQYF.